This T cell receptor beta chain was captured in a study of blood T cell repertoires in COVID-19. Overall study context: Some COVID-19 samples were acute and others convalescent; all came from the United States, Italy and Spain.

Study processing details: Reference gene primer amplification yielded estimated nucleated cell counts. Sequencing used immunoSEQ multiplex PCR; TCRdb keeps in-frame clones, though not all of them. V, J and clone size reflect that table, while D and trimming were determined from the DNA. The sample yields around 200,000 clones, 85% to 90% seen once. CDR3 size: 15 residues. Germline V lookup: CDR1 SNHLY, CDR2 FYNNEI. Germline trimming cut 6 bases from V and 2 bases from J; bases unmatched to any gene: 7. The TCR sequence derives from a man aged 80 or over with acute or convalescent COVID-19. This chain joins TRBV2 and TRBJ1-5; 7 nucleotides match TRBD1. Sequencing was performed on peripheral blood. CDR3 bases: TGTGCCAGCAGGCAAGACAGGGCCGGCAATCAGCCCCAGCATTTT. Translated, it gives CASRQDRAGNQPQHF.